This record looks at one T cell receptor beta chain sequence and its context. This sample was included in a study of OX40 agonist ivuxolimab in advanced cancers. For the study at large: The study gave patients intravenous ivuxolimab at 0.01 to 10 mg/kg every 2 weeks.

Sequencing used immunoSEQ multiplex PCR; TCRdb keeps in-frame clones, though not all of them. The sample lists some 80,000 clones; 65% to 85% were seen once. This sample comprised CD4+ or CD8+ T cells sorted from blood, obtained in a trial of the OX40 agonist ivuxolimab. The receptor was derived from an adult with an advanced solid tumor such as melanoma, head and neck, liver or kidney cancer.

CDR3 sequence (DNA): TGTGCCAGCAGCTTAGGAGGGGGGGGGCAGCCCCAGCATTTT. Protein sequence: CASSLGGGGQPQHF. This chain links TRBV7-9 with TRBJ1-5, with D possibly being TRBD1 (6 bases). Trimming shortened V by 1 base and J by 7 bases, and 11 bases separated the two germline ends. There are 14 residues in the CDR3. Germline CDR1 reads SEHNR; CDR2 reads FQNEAQ (reference sequence).